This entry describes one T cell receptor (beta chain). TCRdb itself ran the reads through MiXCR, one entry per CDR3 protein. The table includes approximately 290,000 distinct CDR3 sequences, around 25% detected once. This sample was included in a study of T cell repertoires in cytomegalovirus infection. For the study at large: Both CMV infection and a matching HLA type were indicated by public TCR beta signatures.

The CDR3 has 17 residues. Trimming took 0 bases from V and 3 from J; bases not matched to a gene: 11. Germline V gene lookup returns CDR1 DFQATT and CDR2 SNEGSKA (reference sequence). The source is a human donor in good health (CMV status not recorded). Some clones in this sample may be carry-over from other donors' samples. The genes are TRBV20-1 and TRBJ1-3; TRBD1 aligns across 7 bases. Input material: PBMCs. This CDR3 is CSARDGGGGSLGNTIYF. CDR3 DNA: TGCAGTGCTAGAGATGGGGGAGGGGGCTCACTTGGAAACACCATATATTTT.